The clone carrying this T cell receptor (beta chain) was seen many times. These data originate in a study of T cells of healthy individuals. The CDR3 runs 13 residues. Deletions cut 4 bases from V and 6 bases from J, with 10 bases between. Germline values: CDR1 SGDLS, CDR2 YYNGEE. A single record per CDR3 protein comes from TCRdb applying MiXCR to the 5' RACE reads. The data hold 55,000 to 65,000 distinct CDR3 sequences, with 15% to 20% observed a single time. The chain joins TRBV9 to TRBJ2-2; D is ambiguous. The TCR was taken from a human donor in good health. The CDR3 reads CASSTLVAGELFF. The CDR3 DNA reads TGTGCCAGCAGCACCCTAGTAGCCGGGGAGCTGTTTTTT.